This paragraph reports one T cell receptor beta chain. The CDR3 extends over 17 amino acids. The entry originates in a study of identical twins. TCRdb reprocessed the 5' RACE reads via MiXCR and lists one record per CDR3 protein. The sample has around 960,000 distinct CDR3 sequences, roughly an eighth seen once; the top ten hold about 1.5%. The sample was also reused in another study, on yellow fever vaccine responses in identical twins.

This TCR was sampled from a woman under 30 in good health. The material sequenced was PBMCs. The chain has TRBV21-1 and TRBJ2-1; the table's D call, TRBD2, was not checked against the DNA. TRBV21-1 is a pseudogene locus. The CDR3 is CASSERTSFLANYEQFF. The CDR3 bases are TGTGCCAGCAGCGAAAGGACTAGCTTTTTGGCCAATTATGAGCAGTTCTTC.